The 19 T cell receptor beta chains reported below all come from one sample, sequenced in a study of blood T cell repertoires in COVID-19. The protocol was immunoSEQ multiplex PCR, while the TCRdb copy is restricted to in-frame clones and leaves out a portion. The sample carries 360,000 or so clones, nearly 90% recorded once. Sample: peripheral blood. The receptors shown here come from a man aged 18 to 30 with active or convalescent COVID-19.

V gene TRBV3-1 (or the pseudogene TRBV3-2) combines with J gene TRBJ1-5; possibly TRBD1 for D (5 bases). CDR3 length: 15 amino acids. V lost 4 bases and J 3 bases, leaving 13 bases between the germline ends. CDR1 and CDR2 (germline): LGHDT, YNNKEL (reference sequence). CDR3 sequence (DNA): TGTGCCAGCAGCCGACAAGGAGGGACCAATCAGCCCCAGCATTTT. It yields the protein CASSRQGGTNQPQHF.

DNA of the CDR3: TGTGCCAGCAGCCAGGGGGATCTCTGGGGCTACACCTTC. This sequence encodes CASSQGDLWGYTF. The chain carries TRBV7-8 and TRBJ1-2; TRBD1 matches 7 bases. Germline V gene data show CDR1 as SGHVS and CDR2 as FQNEAQ. Trimming cost V 5 bases and J 8 bases; bases outside gene matches: 8. This CDR3 comprises 13 residues.

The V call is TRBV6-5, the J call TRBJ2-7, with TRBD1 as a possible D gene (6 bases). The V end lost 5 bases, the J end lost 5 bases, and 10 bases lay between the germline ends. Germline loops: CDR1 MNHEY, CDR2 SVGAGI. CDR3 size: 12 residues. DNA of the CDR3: TGTGCCAGCAGTCGGACAGTGGACGAGCAGTACTTC. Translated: CASSRTVDEQYF.

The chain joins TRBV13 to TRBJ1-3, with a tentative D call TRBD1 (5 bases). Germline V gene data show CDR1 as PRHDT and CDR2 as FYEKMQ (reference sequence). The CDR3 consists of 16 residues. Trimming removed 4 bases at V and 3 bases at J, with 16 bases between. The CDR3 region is CASSSPGGRRGNTIYF. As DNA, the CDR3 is TGTGCCAGCAGCTCCCCTGGGGGGAGACGTGGAAACACCATATATTTT.

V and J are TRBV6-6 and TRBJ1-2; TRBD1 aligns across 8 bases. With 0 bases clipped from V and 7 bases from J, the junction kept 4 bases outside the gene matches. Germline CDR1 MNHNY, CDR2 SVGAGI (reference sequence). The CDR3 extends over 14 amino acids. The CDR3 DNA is TGTGCCAGCAGTTACTCGGGAGACAGGGGTGGCTACACCTTC. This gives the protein CASSYSGDRGGYTF.

In DNA form, the CDR3 reads TGCAGTGCTAGCCCCGCGGACACCATATATTTT. This gives the protein CSASPADTIYF. This chain links TRBV20-1 with TRBJ1-3, with unresolved D. The V gene's germline CDR1 is DFQATT and CDR2 SNEGSKA (reference sequence). The CDR3 contains 11 residues. Trimming removed 3 bases from V and 8 bases from J, with 8 bases in between.

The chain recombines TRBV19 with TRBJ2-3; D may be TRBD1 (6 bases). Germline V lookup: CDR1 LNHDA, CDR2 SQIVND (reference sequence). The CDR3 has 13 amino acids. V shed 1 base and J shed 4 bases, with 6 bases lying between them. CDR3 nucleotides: TGTGCCAGTAGTATAGGACAGGCAGATACGCAGTATTTT. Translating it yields CASSIGQADTQYF.

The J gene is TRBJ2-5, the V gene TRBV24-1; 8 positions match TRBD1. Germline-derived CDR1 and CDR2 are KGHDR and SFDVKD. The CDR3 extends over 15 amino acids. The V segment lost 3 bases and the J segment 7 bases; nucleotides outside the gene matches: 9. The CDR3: CATSDVTGGLGTQYF. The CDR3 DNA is TGTGCCACCAGTGATGTTACAGGGGGGCTGGGGACCCAGTACTTC.

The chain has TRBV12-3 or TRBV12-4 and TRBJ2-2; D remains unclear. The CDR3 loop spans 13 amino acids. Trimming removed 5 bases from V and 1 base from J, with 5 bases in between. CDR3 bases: TGTGCCAGCAGTGATAGGAACACCGGGGAGCTGTTTTTT. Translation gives CASSDRNTGELFF.

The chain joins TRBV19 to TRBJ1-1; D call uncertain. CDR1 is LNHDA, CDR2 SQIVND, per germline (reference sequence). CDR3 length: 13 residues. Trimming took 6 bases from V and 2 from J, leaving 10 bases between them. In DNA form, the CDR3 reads TGTGCCAGTAGCCGCACAGACAACACTGAAGCTTTCTTT. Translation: CASSRTDNTEAFF.

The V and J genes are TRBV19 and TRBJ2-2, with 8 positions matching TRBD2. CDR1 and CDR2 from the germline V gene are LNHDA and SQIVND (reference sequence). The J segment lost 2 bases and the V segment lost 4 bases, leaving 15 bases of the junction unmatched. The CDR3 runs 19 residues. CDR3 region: CASSTPIFGSGTNTGELFF. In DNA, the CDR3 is TGTGCCAGTAGTACCCCTATTTTTGGTAGCGGGACTAACACCGGGGAGCTGTTTTTT. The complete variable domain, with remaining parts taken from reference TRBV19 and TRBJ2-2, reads DGGITQSPKYLFRKEGQNVTLSCEQNLNHDAMYWYRQDPGQGLRLIYYSQIVNDFQKGDIAEGYSVSREKKESFPLTVTSAQKNPTAFYLCASSTPIFGSGTNTGELFFGEGSRLTVL.

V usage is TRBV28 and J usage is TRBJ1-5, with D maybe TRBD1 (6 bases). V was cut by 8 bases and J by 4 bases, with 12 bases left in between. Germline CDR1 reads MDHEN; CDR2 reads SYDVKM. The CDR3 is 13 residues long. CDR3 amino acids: CASGTSNNQPQHF. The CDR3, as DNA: TGTGCCAGCGGGACATCTAATAATCAGCCCCAGCATTTT.

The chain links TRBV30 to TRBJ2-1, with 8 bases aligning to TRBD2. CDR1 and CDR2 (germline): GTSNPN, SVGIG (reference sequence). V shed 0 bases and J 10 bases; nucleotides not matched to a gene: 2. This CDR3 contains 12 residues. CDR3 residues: CAWSVAGVEQFF. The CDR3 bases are TGTGCCTGGAGTGTAGCGGGAGTGGAGCAGTTCTTC. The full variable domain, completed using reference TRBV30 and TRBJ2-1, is SQTIHQWPATLVQPVGSPLSLECTVEGTSNPNLYWYRQAAGRGLQLLFYSVGIGQISSEVPQNLSASRPQDRQFILSSKKLLLSDSGFYLCAWSVAGVEQFFGPGTRLTVL.

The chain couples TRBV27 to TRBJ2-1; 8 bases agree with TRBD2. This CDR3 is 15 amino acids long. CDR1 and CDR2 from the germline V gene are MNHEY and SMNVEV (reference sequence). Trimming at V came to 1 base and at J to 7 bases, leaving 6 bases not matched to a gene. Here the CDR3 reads CASSLWTSYDNEQFF. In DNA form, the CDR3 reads TGTGCCAGCAGTTTATGGACTAGCTACGATAATGAGCAGTTCTTC.

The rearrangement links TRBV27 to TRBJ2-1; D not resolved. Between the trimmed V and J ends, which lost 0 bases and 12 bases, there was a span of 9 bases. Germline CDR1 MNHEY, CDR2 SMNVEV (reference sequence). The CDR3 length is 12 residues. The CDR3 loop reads CASSLSPGLQFF. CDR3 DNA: TGTGCCAGCAGTTTATCTCCAGGCCTGCAGTTCTTC.

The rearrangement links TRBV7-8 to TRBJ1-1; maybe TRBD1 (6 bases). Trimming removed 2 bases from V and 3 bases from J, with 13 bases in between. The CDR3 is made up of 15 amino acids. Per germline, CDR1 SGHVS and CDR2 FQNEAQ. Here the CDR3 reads CASSLTNREDTEAFF. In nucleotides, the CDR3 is TGTGCCAGCAGCTTAACCAACAGGGAAGACACTGAAGCTTTCTTT.

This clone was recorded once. The CDR3 sequence is CASSEPPFGEKLFF. For the CDR3, the DNA is TGTGCCAGCAGTGAGCCCCCTTTTGGCGAAAAACTGTTTTTT. This sequence joins TRBV6-1 and TRBJ1-4; D is ambiguous. CDR3 length: 14 amino acids. Germline CDR1 and CDR2: MNHNS and SASEGT. Trimming pared 3 bases from V and 8 bases from J, leaving 13 bases between.

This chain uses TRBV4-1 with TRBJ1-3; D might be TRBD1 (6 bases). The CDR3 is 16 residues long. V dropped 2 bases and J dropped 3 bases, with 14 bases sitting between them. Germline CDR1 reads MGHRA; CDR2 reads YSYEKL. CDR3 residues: CASSQMGQLFGNTIYF. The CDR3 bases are TGCGCCAGCAGCCAAATGGGACAACTCTTTGGAAACACCATATATTTT.

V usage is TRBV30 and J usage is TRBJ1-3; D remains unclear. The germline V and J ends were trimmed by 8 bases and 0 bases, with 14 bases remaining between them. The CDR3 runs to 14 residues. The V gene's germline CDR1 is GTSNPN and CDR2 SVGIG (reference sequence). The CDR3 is CAGLGTSSGNTIYF. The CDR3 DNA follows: TGTGCCGGATTGGGCACCAGCTCTGGAAACACCATATATTTT.